This entry features one T cell receptor beta chain sequence. What it recognizes is unknown. The sample originates from a study of cytomegalovirus exposure and HLA in healthy donors. Study information: In a previous analysis, about 100 million unique TCR beta sequences were found from about 190 million T cells. Study results and caveats: What was likely a sequencing artifact was a cluster of highly shared sequence variants. Earlier analysis found most TCR beta V segments productive about 87% or about 30% of the time.

Researchers ran the PCR with 60 Vbeta and 13 Jbeta primers. This table comes from immunoSEQ multiplex PCR, and its TCRdb copy is limited to in-frame clones, with some not included. This repertoire shows about 130,000 clones, 77% found once; its top ten account for more than 4%. Germline CDR1 is SGHRS and CDR2 is YFSETQ. The length of the CDR3 is 14 residues. J gave up 0 bases and V 4 bases, and 3 bases lay outside the gene matches. The TCR comes from a male donor in good health and CMV-seropositive. V usage is TRBV5-1 and J usage is TRBJ2-7; 8 positions match TRBD1. Material for sequencing was PBMCs. The CDR3 DNA follows: TGCGCCAGCAGCCGGACAGGGCGCTCCTACGAGCAGTACTTC. This encodes CASSRTGRSYEQYF.